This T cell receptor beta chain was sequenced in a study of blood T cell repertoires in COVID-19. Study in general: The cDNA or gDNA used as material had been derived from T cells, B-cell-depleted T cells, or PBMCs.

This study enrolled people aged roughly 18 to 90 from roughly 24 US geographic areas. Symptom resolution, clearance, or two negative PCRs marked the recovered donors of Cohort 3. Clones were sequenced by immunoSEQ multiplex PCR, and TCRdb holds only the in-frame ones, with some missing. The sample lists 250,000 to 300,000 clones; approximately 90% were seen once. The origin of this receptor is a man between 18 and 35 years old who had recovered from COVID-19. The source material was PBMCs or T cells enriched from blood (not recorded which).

The CDR3 DNA sequence: TGCGCCAGCAGCTTCTCCTACAGGGAGCGCACTGAAGCTTTCTTT. It translates to CASSFSYRERTEAFF. The chain employs TRBV5-1 and TRBJ1-1; possibly TRBD1 for D (6 bases). CDR3 length equals 15 residues. Germline V gives CDR1 SGHRS, CDR2 YFSETQ. Trimming stripped 2 bases from V and 4 bases from J, with 15 bases between.